A single sample gave rise to the 12 T cell receptor beta chains below, sequenced in a study of OX40 agonist ivuxolimab in advanced cancers. Receptors were amplified or captured by the immunoSEQ multiplex PCR assay. TCRdb carries this immuneACCESS record with in-frame sequences only. Its versions omit some clonotypes, under half of them owing to an unresolved V gene in the studies checked, with the rest unexplained. The sample has tens of thousands of clones on record, roughly 80% of them singletons. Jointly, the top ten make up approximately 1.9% of the sample. The sample here was CD4+ or CD8+ T cells sorted from blood, taken in a trial of the OX40 agonist ivuxolimab. All receptors come from an adult with an advanced solid tumor such as melanoma, head and neck, liver or kidney cancer.

The genes are TRBV5-8 and TRBJ2-1, with D possibly matching TRBD1 (6 bases). V shed 9 bases and J shed 8 bases, with 15 bases lying between them. The CDR3 runs 12 residues. Germline V gene lookup returns CDR1 SGHTS and CDR2 YDEGEE. The CDR3, as DNA: TGTGCCACCGAAGGGGGAGTGTATGAGCAGTTCTTC. Translated: CATEGGVYEQFF.

In DNA form, the CDR3 reads TGTGCCAGCAGTGGACAGGGGATGTATTCACCCCTCCACTTT. Amino acid sequence: CASSGQGMYSPLHF. The chain uses TRBV11-3 and TRBJ1-6; 9 nucleotides line up with TRBD1. V lost 6 bases to trimming and J lost 8 bases; unmatched junction nucleotides: 5. CDR3 length equals 14 residues. The germline V gene has CDR1 SGHNT and CDR2 YENEEA.

V usage is TRBV4-2 and J usage is TRBJ2-1; TRBD2 aligns across 11 bases. V lost 1 base, J lost 0 bases, and 8 bases stayed unmatched. Germline V gene lookup returns CDR1 LGHNA and CDR2 YNFKEQ. This CDR3 region has 19 residues. The CDR3 coding sequence is TGTGCCAGCAGCCAAGGGGGTAGCGGGAGGGAAATCTCCTACAATGAGCAGTTCTTC. This codes for CASSQGGSGREISYNEQFF.

This clone was counted a few times. This chain uses TRBV7-9 with TRBJ1-5, with TRBD1 matching 7 bases. This CDR3 comprises 14 residues. V lost 4 bases and J lost 3; bases outside the gene matches: 3. CDR1 and CDR2 (germline): SEHNR, FQNEAQ (reference sequence). Written as DNA, the CDR3 is TGTGCCAGCAGCTCACAGGGGCACAATCAGCCCCAGCATTTT. Translation: CASSSQGHNQPQHF.

This clone has only one observation. This chain joins TRBV5-4 and TRBJ2-2, with TRBD2 matching 16 bases. CDR1 and CDR2 from the germline V gene are SGHNT and YYREEE (reference sequence). The trim removed 3 bases at V and 8 bases at J, leaving 4 bases unmatched. The CDR3 has 16 amino acids. CDR3 amino acids: CASSSGTSGREGELFF. Written as DNA, the CDR3 is TGTGCCAGCAGCTCTGGGACTAGCGGGAGGGAAGGGGAGCTGTTTTTT.

The chain links TRBV27 to TRBJ2-4; 7 bases map to TRBD1. This CDR3 has 14 amino acids. Trimming at V came to 5 bases and at J to 9 bases, leaving 10 bases not matched to a gene. CDR1 and CDR2 from the germline V gene are MNHEY and SMNVEV (reference sequence). CDR3 nucleotides: TGTGCCAGCAGTACGCGGACAGGCGGCAGCATTCAGTACTTC. It specifies CASSTRTGGSIQYF.

This clone was recorded a few times. The rearrangement links TRBV9 to TRBJ2-3; D is tentatively TRBD1 or TRBD2 (5 bases each). Germline CDR1 is SGDLS and CDR2 is YYNGEE. This CDR3 contains 14 residues. V was clipped by 3 bases and J by 9 bases, with 17 bases between them. CDR3 loop: CASSEGRQYGTQYF. CDR3 DNA sequence: TGTGCCAGCAGCGAGGGACGGCAGTACGGGACGCAGTATTTT.

The V and J genes are TRBV15 and TRBJ2-2; 8 bases fit TRBD2. V shed 1 base and J 1 base; nucleotides not matched to a gene: 14. The CDR3 length is 20 residues. Germline lookup yields CDR1 LNHNV and CDR2 YYDKDF (reference sequence). The CDR3 spells CATSRGEGWREALNTGELFF. CDR3 nucleotide sequence: TGTGCCACCAGCAGAGGGGAGGGATGGCGGGAGGCATTGAACACCGGGGAGCTGTTTTTT.

The chain has TRBV7-2 and TRBJ1-2; no clear D gene. V was pared by 5 bases and J by 4 bases, with 23 bases between. Germline loops: CDR1 SGHTA, CDR2 FQGNSA. The CDR3 is 17 residues long. The DNA for the CDR3 is TGTGCCAGCAGCCCAGGAGGTTCGTCTACGGCGGCCTATGGCTACACCTTC. Encoded protein: CASSPGGSSTAAYGYTF.

The genes are TRBV5-1 and TRBJ1-2; D perhaps matches TRBD1 (5 bases). The CDR3 length is 14 residues. With 3 bases removed from V and 1 base from J, the gap between germline ends came to 10 bases. The germline gives CDR1 SGHRS, CDR2 YFSETQ. The CDR3 nucleotides read TGCGCCAGCAGCTCAACGACAGATAACTATGGCTACACCTTC. This gives the protein CASSSTTDNYGYTF. Together with reference TRBV5-1 and TRBJ1-2, the CDR3 gives the full variable domain: KAGVTQTPRYLIKTRGQQVTLSCSPISGHRSVSWYQQTPGQGLQFLFEYFSETQRNKGNFPGRFSGRQFSNSRSEMNVSTLELGDSALYLCASSSTTDNYGYTFGSGTRLTVV.

This clone showed up just once. The J gene is TRBJ2-7, the V gene TRBV27, with TRBD2 identical over 10 bases. From germline, CDR1 is MNHEY and CDR2 SMNVEV (reference sequence). Germline trimming cut 3 bases from V and 4 bases from J; bases unmatched to any gene: 6. The CDR3 is 15 amino acids. Here the CDR3 reads CASSFLSGRGYEQYF. The CDR3, as DNA: TGTGCCAGCAGTTTCTTGAGCGGGAGGGGGTACGAGCAGTACTTC.

The chain links TRBV2 to TRBJ1-3, with D perhaps TRBD1 (6 bases). The germline V gene encodes CDR1 SNHLY and CDR2 FYNNEI. This CDR3 has 13 amino acids. Trimming took off 2 bases at V and 7 bases at J, with 9 bases between the two ends. The CDR3 loop reads CASSEQGYNTIYF. The CDR3 region has the DNA TGTGCCAGCAGTGAACAGGGGTATAACACCATATATTTT.